This T cell receptor beta chain was recorded in a study of T-cell reconstitution after alpha-beta-depleted transplantation in children. Points from the study as a whole: Surviving recipient T cells and thymic progenitors produced the high day-60 TCRbeta diversity seen in some patients. Counts and diversity of T cells one year after transplant came mostly from newly produced T cells.

There are 12 residues in the CDR3. Per germline, CDR1 DFQATT and CDR2 SNEGSKA (reference sequence). Unmatched junction bases numbered 6, after V lost 1 base and J lost 12 bases. Unique molecular identifiers were used to barcode this TCRbeta library. One entry per CDR3 protein results from TCRdb running MiXCR on the PCR reads. This table has 250,000 to 400,000 distinct CDR3 sequences, around 25% appearing once. With regard to this clonotype: The antigen remains unidentified.

J is TRBJ2-1 and V is TRBV20-1; TRBD2 aligns across 7 bases. This TCR came from a male patient younger than 18 who had a stem cell transplant for acute lymphoblastic leukemia, so the T cells may come from the graft donor. The sample here was PBMCs, mostly from graft donor cells, taken 180 days after TCRalphabeta/CD19-depleted stem cell transplant. CDR3 nucleotides: TGCAGTGCTAGAGCCGGACTAGTTTCGCAGTTCTTC. Its protein is CSARAGLVSQFF.